This record looks at one TCR beta chain sequence and its context. The antigen it binds to is not known. No quality values exist for individual bases; no much larger clone is one base distant. Using the immunoSEQ hsTCRbeta Kit, TCR beta CDR3 regions were sequenced from DNA. Under the source paper's analysis protocol: TCR sequencing data were analysed with the ImmunoSEQ Analyzer. T cell clonality was defined as 1 minus Pielou's evenness, calculated on productive rearrangements. The inverse Simpson index, applied to productive templates, was used to measure T cell diversity. T cell density was defined as TCR beta template counts normalized to usable DNA, with usable DNA estimated by amplifying and sequencing housekeeping genes. TCR metrics were compared across histologic stages using two-sided Kruskal-Wallis tests. TCRdb's version of the immuneACCESS table is confined to in-frame rearrangements and falls short of the full clone set. An unresolved V gene accounts for under half of the shortfall where checked; the remainder is of unknown origin. V, J and clone size are taken as reported in that table, and D and trimming were inferred from the DNA itself. This sample has approximately 5,100 clones in its table, and roughly two thirds of those were observed once. Of the sample, about a fifth falls within the top ten clones.

These data belong to a study of immune evolution from preneoplasia to lung adenocarcinoma listed by TCRdb under 2021. Background on the whole study: Immune contexture across lung adenocarcinoma precursors and invasive adenocarcinoma was profiled using immune gene expression, TCR sequencing and multiplex immunofluorescence. Sample size was based on specimen availability rather than a prior power calculation. According to the study, 105 samples were used for TCR sequencing. The overall cohort was made up of over 40 patients with pulmonary nodules who had surgical resection. TCR sequencing data were obtained from around 51 patients. Class I HLA alleles were inferred from exome data with POLYSOLVER, and allele-specific HLA loss was detected with LOHHLA. The immune data were integrated with whole exome sequencing and methylation data from the same cohort of nodules. Resected precursor lesions (AAH, AIS, MIA) and invasive adenocarcinomas were compared against paired morphologically normal lung tissue. Overall study results and their limits: Clonality was highest in normal lung, while later-stage lesions appeared to show lower clonality but higher T cell density and diversity. Normal lung had the highest top T cell clone frequencies, and these frequencies appeared to fall progressively from AAH through AIS, MIA and invasive adenocarcinoma. Because every patient came from Japan and China, how well the results apply to Western populations was uncertain. Findings were based on association rather than direct causation; larger cohorts with long-term follow-up and longitudinal biopsies were deemed needed.

Via the germline V gene, CDR1 is WSHSY and CDR2 SAAADI. Trimming takes 9 bases off V and 10 bases off J; junction bases not matched to a gene: 12. Spanning cysteine to phenylalanine, the CDR3 consists of 14 amino acids. Only CDR3 DNA remains: 42 bases, in frame from the first base. Resection was performed on patients in Japan or China between the mid-2010s and the late 2010s. Two lung cancer pathologists independently reviewed H&E slides to confirm the histologic diagnosis of every case. DNA was isolated from FFPE tissue using the AllPrep DNA/RNA FFPE Kit. This receptor was taken from a person older than 75 with lung adenocarcinoma. Sequencing was performed on FFPE adjacent normal lung tissue. Recombination linked TRBV10-2 to TRBJ2-1, with 10 middle bases fitting TRBD2. CDR3 protein: CASGSSGGDSEQFF. The sequenced DNA is TGCGCCAGTGGATCCAGCGGGGGGGATTCCGAGCAGTTCTTC.